This T cell receptor (beta chain) originates from a study of beta chain features in type 1 diabetes. Expressed TCRB transcripts were sequenced after all isolated RNA was converted to cDNA. The method was immunoSEQ multiplex PCR; TCRdb's version includes in-frame clones alone and lacks a portion of them. The sample lists around 430,000 clones, 25% to 35% occurring once. As concerns this clone: Its antigen remains unknown.

Overall study findings and caveats: Patients and controls would share equally any PCR tilt toward shorter templates. The similarity of naive, central memory and Treg TCRB repertoires appeared greater among patients than among healthy donors.

The TCR was taken from a man between 18 and 35 years old in good health. The sequenced material came from naive CD4+ T cells from blood.

The CDR3 here is CASSLDGSEARAEAFF. The CDR3 DNA reads as TGTGCCAGCAGCTTGGATGGGTCAGAGGCAAGGGCTGAAGCTTTCTTT. The gene calls are TRBV7-9 and TRBJ1-1; no clear D. Germline CDR1 SEHNR, CDR2 FQNEAQ (reference sequence). The CDR3 has 16 residues. The ends were cut back, 3 bases at V and 6 bases at J, with 20 bases in the middle.